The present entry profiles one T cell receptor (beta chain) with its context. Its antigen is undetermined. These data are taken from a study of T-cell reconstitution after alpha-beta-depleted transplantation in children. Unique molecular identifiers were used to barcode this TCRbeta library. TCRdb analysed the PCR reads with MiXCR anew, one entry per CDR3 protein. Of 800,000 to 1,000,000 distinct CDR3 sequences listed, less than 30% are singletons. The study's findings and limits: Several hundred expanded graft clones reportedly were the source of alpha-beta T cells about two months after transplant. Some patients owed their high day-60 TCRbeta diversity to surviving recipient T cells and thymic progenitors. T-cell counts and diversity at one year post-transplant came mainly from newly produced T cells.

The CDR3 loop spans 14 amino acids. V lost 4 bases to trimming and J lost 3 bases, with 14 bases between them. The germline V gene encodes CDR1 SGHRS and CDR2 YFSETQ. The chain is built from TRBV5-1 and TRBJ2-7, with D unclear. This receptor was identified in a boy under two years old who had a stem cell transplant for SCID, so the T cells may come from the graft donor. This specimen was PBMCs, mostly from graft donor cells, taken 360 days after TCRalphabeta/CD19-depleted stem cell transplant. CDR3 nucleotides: TGCGCCAGCAGCCCGGCAGGCCGAATCTACGAGCAGTACTTC. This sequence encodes CASSPAGRIYEQYF.